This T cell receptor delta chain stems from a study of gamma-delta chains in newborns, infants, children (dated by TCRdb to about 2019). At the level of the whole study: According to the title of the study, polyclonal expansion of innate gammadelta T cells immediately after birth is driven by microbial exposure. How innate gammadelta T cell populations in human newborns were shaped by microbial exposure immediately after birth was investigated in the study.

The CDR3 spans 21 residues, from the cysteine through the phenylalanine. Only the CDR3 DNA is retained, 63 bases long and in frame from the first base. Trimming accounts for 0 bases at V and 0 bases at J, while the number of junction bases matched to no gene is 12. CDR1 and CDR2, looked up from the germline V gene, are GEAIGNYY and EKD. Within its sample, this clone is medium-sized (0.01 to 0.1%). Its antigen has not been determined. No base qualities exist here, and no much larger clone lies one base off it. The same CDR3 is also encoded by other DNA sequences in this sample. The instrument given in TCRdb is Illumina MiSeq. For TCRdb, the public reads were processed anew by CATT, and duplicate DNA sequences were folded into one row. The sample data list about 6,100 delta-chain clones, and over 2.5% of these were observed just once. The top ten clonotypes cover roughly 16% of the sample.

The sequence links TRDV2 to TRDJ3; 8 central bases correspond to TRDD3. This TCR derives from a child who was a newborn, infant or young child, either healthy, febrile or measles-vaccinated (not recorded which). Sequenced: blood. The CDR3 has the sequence CACDTVDPTGGRSWDTRQMFF. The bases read TGTGCCTGTGACACCGTTGATCCTACTGGGGGCCGCTCCTGGGACACCCGACAGATGTTTTTC.